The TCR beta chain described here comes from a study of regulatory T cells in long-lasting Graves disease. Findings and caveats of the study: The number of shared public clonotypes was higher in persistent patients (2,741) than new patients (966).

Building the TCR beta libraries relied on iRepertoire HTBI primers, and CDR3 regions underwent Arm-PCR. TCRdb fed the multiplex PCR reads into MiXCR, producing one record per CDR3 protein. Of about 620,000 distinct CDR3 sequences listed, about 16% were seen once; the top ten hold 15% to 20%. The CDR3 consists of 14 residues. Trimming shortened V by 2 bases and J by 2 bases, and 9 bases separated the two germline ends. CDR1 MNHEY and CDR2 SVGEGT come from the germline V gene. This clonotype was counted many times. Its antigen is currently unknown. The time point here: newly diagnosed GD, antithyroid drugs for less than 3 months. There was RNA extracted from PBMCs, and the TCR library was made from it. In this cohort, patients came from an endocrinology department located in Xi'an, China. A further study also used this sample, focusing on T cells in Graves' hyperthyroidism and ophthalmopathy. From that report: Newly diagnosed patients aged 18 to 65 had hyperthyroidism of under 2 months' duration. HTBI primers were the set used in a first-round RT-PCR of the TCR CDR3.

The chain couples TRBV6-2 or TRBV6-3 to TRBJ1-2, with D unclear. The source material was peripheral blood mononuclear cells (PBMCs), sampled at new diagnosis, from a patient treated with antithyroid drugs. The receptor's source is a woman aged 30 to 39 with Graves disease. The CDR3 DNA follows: TGTGCCAGCAGTTACGAGTGGCAGAACTATGGCTACACCTTC. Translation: CASSYEWQNYGYTF.